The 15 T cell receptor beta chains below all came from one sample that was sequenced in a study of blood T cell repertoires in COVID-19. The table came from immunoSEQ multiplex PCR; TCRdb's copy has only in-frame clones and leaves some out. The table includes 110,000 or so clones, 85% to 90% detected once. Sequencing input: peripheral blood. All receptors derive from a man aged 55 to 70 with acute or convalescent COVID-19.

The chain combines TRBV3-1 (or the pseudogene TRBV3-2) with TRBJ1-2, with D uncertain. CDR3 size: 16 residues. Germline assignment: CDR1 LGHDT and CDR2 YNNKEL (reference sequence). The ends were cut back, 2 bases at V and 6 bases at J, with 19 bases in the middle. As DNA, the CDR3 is TGTGCCAGCAGCCAAACCGGAGGAGCAGGTTCTAATGGCTACACCTTC. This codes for CASSQTGGAGSNGYTF.

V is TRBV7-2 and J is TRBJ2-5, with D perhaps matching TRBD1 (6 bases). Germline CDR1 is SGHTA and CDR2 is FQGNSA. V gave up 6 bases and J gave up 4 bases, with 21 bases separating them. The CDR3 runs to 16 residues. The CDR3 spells CASSSGWGQGGETQYF. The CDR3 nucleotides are TGTGCCAGCAGTTCAGGTTGGGGACAAGGAGGAGAGACCCAGTACTTC.

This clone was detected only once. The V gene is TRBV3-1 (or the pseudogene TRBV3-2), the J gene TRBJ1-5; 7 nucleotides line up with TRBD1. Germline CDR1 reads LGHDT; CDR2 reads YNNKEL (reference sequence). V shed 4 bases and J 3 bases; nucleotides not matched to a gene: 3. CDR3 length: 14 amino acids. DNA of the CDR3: TGTGCCAGCAGCCGGGACAGTTACAATCAGCCCCAGCATTTT. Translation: CASSRDSYNQPQHF.

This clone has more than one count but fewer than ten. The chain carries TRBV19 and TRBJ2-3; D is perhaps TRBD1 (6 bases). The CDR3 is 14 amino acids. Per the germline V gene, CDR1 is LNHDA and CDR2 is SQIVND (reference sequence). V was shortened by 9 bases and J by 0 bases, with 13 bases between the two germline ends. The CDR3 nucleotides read TGTGCCAGCAGGAGACAGGCGAGCACAGATACGCAGTATTTT. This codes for CASRRQASTDTQYF.

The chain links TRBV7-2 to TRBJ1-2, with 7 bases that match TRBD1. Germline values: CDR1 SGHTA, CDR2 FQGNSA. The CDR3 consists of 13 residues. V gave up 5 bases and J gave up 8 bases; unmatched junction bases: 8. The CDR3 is CASSRNRGSGYTF. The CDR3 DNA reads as TGTGCCAGCAGCCGAAACAGGGGCTCGGGCTACACCTTC.

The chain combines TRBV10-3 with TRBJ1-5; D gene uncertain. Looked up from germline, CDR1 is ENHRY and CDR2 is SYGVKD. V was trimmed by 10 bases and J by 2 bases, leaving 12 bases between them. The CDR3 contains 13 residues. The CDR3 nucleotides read TGTGCCACCAGAGGCACAGGCAATCAGCCCCAGCATTTT. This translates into CATRGTGNQPQHF.

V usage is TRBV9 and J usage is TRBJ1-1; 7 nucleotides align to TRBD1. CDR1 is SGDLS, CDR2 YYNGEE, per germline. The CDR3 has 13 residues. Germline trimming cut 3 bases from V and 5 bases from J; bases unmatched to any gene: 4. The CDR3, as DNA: TGTGCCAGCAGCGCCCTACAGGGGACTGAAGCTTTCTTT. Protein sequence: CASSALQGTEAFF.

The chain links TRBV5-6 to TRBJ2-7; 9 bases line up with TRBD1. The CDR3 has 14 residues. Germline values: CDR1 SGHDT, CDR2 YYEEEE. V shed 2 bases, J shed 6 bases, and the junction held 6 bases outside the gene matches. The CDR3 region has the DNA TGTGCCAGCAGCTTTGCGGGACAGGGCACCGAGCAGTACTTC. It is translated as CASSFAGQGTEQYF.

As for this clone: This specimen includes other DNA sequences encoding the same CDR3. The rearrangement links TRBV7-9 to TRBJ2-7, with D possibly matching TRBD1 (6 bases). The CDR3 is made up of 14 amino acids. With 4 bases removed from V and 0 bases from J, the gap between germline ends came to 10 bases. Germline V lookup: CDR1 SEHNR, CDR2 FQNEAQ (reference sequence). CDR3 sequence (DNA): TGTGCCAGCAGCTCCGGACAGAGCTCCTACGAGCAGTACTTC. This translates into CASSSGQSSYEQYF.

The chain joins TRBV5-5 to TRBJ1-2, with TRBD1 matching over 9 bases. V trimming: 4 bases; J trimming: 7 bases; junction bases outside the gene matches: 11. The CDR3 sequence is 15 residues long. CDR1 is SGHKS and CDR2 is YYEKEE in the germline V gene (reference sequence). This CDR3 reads CASSGGTGSRFGYTF. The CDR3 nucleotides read TGTGCCAGCAGCGGGGGGACAGGGAGTCGCTTTGGCTACACCTTC.

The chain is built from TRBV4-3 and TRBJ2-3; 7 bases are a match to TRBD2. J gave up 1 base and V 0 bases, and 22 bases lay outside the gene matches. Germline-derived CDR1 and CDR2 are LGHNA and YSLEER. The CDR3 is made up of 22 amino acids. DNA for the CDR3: TGCGCCAGCAGCCAAGAATGGACACGTGGAGCGGGAAACCTAGGGGGCACAGATACGCAGTATTTT. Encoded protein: CASSQEWTRGAGNLGGTDTQYF.

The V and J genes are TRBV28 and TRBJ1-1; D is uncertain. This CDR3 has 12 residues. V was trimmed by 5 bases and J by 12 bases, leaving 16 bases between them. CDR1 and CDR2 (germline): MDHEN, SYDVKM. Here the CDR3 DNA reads TGTGCCAGCAGTCGGAGGGAACGGGGTACTTTCTTT. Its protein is CASSRRERGTFF.

The DNA of the CDR3 is TGTGCCAGTCGACTTTCGGAGGTGACTGAAGCTTTCTTT. Translation gives CASRLSEVTEAFF. The J gene is TRBJ1-1, the V gene TRBV6-6; D gene uncertain. The CDR3 runs 13 residues. Germline CDR1 MNHNY, CDR2 SVGAGI (reference sequence). The germline V and J ends were trimmed by 9 bases and 5 bases, with 16 bases remaining between them.

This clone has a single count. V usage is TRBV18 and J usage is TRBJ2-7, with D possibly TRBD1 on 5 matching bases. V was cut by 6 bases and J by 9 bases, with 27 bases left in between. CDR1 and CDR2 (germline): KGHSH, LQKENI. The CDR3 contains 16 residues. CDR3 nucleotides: TGTGCCAGCTCCCCTATGCCAGTGGGGCCTTTCCAAACGCAGTACTTC. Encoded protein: CASSPMPVGPFQTQYF.

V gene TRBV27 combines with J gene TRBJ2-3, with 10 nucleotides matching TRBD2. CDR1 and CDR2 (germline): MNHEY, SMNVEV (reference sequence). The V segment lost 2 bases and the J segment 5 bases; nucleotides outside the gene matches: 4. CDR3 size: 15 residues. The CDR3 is CASSLGLAGEDTQYF. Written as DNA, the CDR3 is TGTGCCAGCAGTTTAGGCCTAGCGGGAGAAGATACGCAGTATTTT.